The 10 T cell receptor beta chains below all came from one sample that was sequenced in a study of CD8+CD57+ T cells in acquired aplastic anemia. The study profiled TCR beta VDJ and CDR3 using genomic DNA as template. TCRdb reprocessed the reads via MiXCR and lists one record per CDR3 protein. The sample shows around 500,000 distinct CDR3 sequences, around 30% of them seen only once. CD8+CD57+ cell expansion had been shown by flow cytometry in patients chosen for sequencing. Sequenced sample: sorted CD4+, CD8+, or CD8+CD57+ T cells (not recorded which) from PBMCs. The receptors come from a human donor with aplastic anemia.

This clonotype was observed at least ten times. CDR3 DNA: TGCGCCAGCAGTGAGTCACTCGCAGTAGCCAAAAACATTCAGTACTTC. Protein product: CASSESLAVAKNIQYF. This sequence joins TRBV10-1 and TRBJ2-4, with D uncertain. The V end lost 0 bases, the J end lost 0 bases, and 9 bases lay between the germline ends. This CDR3 is built from 16 residues. Per the germline V gene, CDR1 is WNHNN and CDR2 is SYGVQD (reference sequence).

The table lists this clonotype with many counts. This chain joins TRBV25-1 and TRBJ2-7; unclear D gene. This CDR3 spans 12 amino acids. CDR1 is MGHDK and CDR2 is SYGVNS in the germline V gene. V gave up 4 bases and J gave up 2 bases, with 6 bases separating them. The CDR3 here is CASSAGTYEQYF. In DNA, the CDR3 is TGTGCCAGCAGTGCTGGGACCTACGAGCAGTACTTC.

The rearrangement links TRBV20-1 to TRBJ1-4; D is ambiguous. Looked up from germline, CDR1 is DFQATT and CDR2 is SNEGSKA (reference sequence). Trimming took off 0 bases at V and 5 bases at J, with 10 bases between the two ends. The length of the CDR3 is 14 residues. CDR3 nucleotides: TGCAGTGCTAGAGATCACGGGGTAAATGAAAAACTGTTTTTT. Amino acid sequence: CSARDHGVNEKLFF.

There are a few counts of this clonotype. The chain joins TRBV6-2 or TRBV6-3 to TRBJ1-2; the match to TRBD1 covers 9 bases. Germline CDR1 reads MNHEY; CDR2 reads SVGEGT. The CDR3 sequence is 14 residues long. V lost 2 bases to trimming and J lost 4 bases; unmatched junction nucleotides: 2. The CDR3 here is CASSYGQGSYGYTF. DNA of the CDR3: TGTGCCAGCAGTTACGGACAGGGGAGCTATGGCTACACCTTC.

The J gene is TRBJ2-1, the V gene TRBV12-3 or TRBV12-4; a weak D match, TRBD2 (6 bases). The CDR3 length is 15 residues. Trimming took 6 bases from V and 0 from J, leaving 12 bases between them. CDR3 residues: CASSPGRDSYNEQFF. The CDR3 DNA reads as TGTGCCAGCAGCCCTGGGCGGGACTCCTACAATGAGCAGTTCTTC.

This clonotype has a handful of counts. The rearrangement links TRBV6-5 to TRBJ2-1; D may correspond to TRBD1 or TRBD2 (5 bases each). Trimming left V 2 bases short and J 8 bases short, with 10 bases between. Per germline, CDR1 MNHEY and CDR2 SVGAGI. The CDR3 is 13 residues long. CDR3 amino acids: CASSYPEGHEQFF. The CDR3 bases are TGTGCCAGCAGTTACCCCGAGGGACATGAGCAGTTCTTC.

This clonotype came up a few times. The chain carries TRBV15 and TRBJ1-4; D remains unclear. V was trimmed by 0 bases and J by 6 bases, leaving 14 bases between them. Germline V lookup: CDR1 LNHNV, CDR2 YYDKDF (reference sequence). The CDR3 sequence is 16 residues long. Here the CDR3 reads CATSRDGGVWDEKLFF. The CDR3 nucleotides are TGTGCCACCAGCAGAGATGGCGGGGTCTGGGATGAAAAACTGTTTTTT.

V is TRBV7-6 and J is TRBJ2-7, with no clear D. CDR3 length equals 14 residues. Germline V gene lookup returns CDR1 SGHVS and CDR2 FNYEAQ. V lost 6 bases to trimming and J lost 2 bases, with 14 bases between them. CDR3 bases: TGTGCCAGCAGTTTATCAGTTCCAACCTACGAGCAGTACTTC. Translated: CASSLSVPTYEQYF.

The chain couples TRBV10-3 to TRBJ2-5; 12 positions match TRBD2. The germline CDR1 and CDR2 sequences are ENHRY and SYGVKD. Unmatched junction bases numbered 2, after V lost 7 bases and J lost 5 bases. The CDR3 sequence is 13 residues long. The CDR3 nucleotides are TGTGCCATCAAGGGGACTAGCGGGGAGACCCAGTACTTC. Translation gives CAIKGTSGETQYF.

The chain has TRBV2 and TRBJ1-5; 10 nucleotides agree with TRBD1. The CDR3 is 15 amino acids. Per germline, CDR1 SNHLY and CDR2 FYNNEI. The V gene end was trimmed by 6 bases and the J gene end by 4 bases; junction bases not matched to a gene: 6. The CDR3 nucleotides are TGTGCCAGCAGCGGACAGGGGGGGAGTAATCAGCCCCAGCATTTT. Translation: CASSGQGGSNQPQHF.